The source of this TCR beta chain is a study of vaccination and CD4 T cells after COVID-19. For the study at large: Comprising six males and four females, the convalescent participants counted two Hispanic individuals among them. Median time from COVID diagnosis to post-COVID sampling was approximately 3.5 months (35 to 161). Study results and limitations: Convalescent patients saw a median roughly 90% of their reactive clones show up only after vaccination.

A few counts support this clonotype. Antigen specificity is unknown. This CDR3 spans 14 amino acids. Germline-derived CDR1 and CDR2 are LNHDA and SQIVND (reference sequence). Trimming removed 8 bases at V and 9 bases at J, with 20 bases between. Time point: late sampling 161 to 241 days after vaccination in three convalescent patients. One entry per CDR3 protein, called by TCRdb with MiXCR from the PCR reads. The sample comprises around 26,000 distinct CDR3 sequences, around 49% of which are singletons, and more than 5.5% rests with the top ten. Sample: CD4+ T cells from blood, taken about 7 months after SARS-CoV-2 vaccination. The origin of this receptor is a human donor who had recovered from COVID-19. The chain combines TRBV19 with TRBJ2-1; D possibly corresponds to TRBD2 (7 bases). CDR3 DNA: TGTGCCAGTTGGGCTAGCGGTGGAGGGGGTGAGCAGTTCTTC. Translated: CASWASGGGGEQFF.